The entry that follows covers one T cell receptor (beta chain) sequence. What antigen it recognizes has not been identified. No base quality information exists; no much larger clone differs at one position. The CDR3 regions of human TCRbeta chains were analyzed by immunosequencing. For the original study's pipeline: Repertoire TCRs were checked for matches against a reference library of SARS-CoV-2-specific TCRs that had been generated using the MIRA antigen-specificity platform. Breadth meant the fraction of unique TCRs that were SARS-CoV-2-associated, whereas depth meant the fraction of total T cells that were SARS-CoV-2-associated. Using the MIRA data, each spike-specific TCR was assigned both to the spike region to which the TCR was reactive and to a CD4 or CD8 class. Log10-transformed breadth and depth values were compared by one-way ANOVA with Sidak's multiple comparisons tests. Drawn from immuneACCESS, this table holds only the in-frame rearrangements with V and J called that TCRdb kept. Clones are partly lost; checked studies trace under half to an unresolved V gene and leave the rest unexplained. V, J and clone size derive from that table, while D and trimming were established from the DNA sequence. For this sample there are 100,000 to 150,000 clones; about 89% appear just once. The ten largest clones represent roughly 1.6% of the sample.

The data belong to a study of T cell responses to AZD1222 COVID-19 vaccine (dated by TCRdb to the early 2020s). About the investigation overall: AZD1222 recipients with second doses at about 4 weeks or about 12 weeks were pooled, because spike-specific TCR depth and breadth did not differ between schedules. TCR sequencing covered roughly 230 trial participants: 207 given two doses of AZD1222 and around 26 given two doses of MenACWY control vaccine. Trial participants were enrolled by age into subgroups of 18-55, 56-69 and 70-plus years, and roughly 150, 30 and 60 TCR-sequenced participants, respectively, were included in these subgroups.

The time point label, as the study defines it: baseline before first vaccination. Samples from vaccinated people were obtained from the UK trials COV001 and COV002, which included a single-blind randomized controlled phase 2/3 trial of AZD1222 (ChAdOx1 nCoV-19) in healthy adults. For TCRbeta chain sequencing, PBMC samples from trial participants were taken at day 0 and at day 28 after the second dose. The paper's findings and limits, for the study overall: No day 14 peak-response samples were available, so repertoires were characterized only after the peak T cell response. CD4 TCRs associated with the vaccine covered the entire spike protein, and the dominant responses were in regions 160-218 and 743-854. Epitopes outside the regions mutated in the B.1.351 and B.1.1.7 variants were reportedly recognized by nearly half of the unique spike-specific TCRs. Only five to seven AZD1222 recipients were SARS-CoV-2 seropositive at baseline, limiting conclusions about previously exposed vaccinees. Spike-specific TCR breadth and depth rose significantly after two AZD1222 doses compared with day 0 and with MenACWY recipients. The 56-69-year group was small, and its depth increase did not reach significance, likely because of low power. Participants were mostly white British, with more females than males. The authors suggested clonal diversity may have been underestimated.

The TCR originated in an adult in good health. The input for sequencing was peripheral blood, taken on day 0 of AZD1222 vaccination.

The CDR3 sequence is CASSLYSSYEQYF. The DNA is TGTGCCAGCAGTTTATATTCCTCCTACGAGCAGTACTTC. The chain links TRBV12-3 or TRBV12-4 with TRBJ2-7; too little of a D gene remains to name it. V and J lose 2 bases and 0 bases, and a span of 5 bases separates them. From the cysteine through the phenylalanine, the CDR3 covers 13 amino acids. CDR3 DNA only is kept here, 39 bases in frame from base 1.